This T cell receptor beta chain emerged from a study of blood T cell repertoires in COVID-19. As for the study in general: The study drew acute and convalescent COVID-19 samples from the United States, Italy and Spain. In each case, the material was cDNA or gDNA derived from T cells, B-cell-depleted T cells, or PBMCs.

V was pared by 6 bases and J by 2 bases, with 10 bases of the junction left unmatched. The CDR3 covers 16 residues. Germline V CDR1 and CDR2: MGHDK, SYGVNS. TCRdb's copy holds only in-frame clones and misses some; the assay was immunoSEQ multiplex PCR. The sample contains 20,000 or so clones, 86% of which appear only once. This receptor was obtained from a human donor with acute or convalescent COVID-19. The donor label of this sample is uncertain. The rearrangement joins TRBV25-1 to TRBJ2-1, with 7 positions matching TRBD2. What was sequenced was peripheral blood. CDR3: CASSSVAGEAYNEQFF. In nucleotides, the CDR3 is TGTGCCAGCAGCTCAGTGGCGGGAGAAGCCTACAATGAGCAGTTCTTC.